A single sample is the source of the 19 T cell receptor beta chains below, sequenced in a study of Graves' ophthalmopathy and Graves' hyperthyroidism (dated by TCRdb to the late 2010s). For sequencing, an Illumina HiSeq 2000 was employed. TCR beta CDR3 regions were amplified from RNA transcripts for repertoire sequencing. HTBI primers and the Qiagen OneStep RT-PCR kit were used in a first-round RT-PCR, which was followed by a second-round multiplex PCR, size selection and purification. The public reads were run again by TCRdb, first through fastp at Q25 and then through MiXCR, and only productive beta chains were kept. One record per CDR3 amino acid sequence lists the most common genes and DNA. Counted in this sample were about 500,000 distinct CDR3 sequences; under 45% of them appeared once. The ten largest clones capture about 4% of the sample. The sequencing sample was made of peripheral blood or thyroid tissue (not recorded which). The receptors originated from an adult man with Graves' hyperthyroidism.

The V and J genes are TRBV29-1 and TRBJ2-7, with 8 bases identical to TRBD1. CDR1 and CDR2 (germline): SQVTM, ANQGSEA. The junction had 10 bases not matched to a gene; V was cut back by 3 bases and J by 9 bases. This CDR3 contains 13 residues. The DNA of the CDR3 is TGCAGCGTTGATCAGGGGGCCACAGATACGCAGTACTTC. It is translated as CSVDQGATDTQYF.

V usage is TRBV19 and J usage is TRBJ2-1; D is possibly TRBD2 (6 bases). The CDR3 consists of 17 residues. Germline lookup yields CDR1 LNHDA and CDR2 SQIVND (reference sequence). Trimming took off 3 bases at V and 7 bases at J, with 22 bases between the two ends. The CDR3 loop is CASSMIPGTWLRNEQFF. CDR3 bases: TGTGCCAGTAGTATGATCCCCGGGACTTGGTTACGGAATGAGCAGTTCTTC.

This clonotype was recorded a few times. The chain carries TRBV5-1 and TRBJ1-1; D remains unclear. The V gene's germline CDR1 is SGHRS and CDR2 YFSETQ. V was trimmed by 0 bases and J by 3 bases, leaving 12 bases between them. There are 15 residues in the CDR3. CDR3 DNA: TGCGCCAGCAGCTTGGACGCGGCCCCGGACACTGAAGCTTTCTTT. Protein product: CASSLDAAPDTEAFF. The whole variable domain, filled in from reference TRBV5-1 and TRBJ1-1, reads KAGVTQTPRYLIKTRGQQVTLSCSPISGHRSVSWYQQTPGQGLQFLFEYFSETQRNKGNFPGRFSGRQFSNSRSEMNVSTLELGDSALYLCASSLDAAPDTEAFFGQGTRLTVV.

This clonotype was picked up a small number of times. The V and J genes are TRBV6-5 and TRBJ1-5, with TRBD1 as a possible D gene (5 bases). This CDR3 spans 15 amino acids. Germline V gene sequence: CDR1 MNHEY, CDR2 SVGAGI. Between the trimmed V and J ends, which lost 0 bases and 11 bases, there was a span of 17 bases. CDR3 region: CASSYSGTSGETQHF. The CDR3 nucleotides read TGTGCCAGCAGTTACTCAGGGACTAGCGGGGAGACCCAGCATTTT.

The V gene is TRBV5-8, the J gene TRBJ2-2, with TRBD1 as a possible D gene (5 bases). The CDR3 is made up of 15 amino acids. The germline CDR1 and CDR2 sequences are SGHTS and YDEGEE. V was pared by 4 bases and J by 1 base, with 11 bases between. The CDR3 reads CASSRGTENTGELFF. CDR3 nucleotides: TGTGCCAGCAGCAGGGGAACAGAGAACACCGGGGAGCTGTTTTTT.

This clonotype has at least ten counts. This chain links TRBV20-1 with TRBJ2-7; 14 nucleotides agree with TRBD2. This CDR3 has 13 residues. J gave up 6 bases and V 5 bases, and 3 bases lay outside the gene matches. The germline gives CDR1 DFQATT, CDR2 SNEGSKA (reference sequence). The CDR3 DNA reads TGCAGTGCTGGACTAGCGGGGGGTGGCGAGCAGTACTTC. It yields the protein CSAGLAGGGEQYF.

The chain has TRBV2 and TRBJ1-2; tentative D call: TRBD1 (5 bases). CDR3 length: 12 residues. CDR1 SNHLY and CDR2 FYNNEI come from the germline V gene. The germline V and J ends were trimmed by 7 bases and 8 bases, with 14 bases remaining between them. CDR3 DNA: TGTGCCAGCATGTTCACTTGGACAGGCTACACCTTC. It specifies CASMFTWTGYTF.

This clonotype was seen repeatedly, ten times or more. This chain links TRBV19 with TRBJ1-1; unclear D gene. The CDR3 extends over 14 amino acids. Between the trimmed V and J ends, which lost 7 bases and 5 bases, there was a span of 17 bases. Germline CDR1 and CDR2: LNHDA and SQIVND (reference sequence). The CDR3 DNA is TGTGCCAGTAAAACCTTTAAAGGGCGAACTGAAGCTTTCTTT. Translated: CASKTFKGRTEAFF.

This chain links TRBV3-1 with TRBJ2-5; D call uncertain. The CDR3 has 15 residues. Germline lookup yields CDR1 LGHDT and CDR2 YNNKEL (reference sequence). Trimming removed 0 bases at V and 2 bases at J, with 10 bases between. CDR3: CASSQDLGKQETQYF. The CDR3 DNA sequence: TGTGCCAGCAGCCAAGATCTGGGAAAGCAAGAGACCCAGTACTTC.

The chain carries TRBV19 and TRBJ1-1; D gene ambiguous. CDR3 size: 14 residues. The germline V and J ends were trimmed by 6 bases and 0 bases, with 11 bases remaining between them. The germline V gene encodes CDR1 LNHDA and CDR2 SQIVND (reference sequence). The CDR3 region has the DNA TGTGCCAGTAGGGGGTGGCTTATGAACACTGAAGCTTTCTTT. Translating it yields CASRGWLMNTEAFF.

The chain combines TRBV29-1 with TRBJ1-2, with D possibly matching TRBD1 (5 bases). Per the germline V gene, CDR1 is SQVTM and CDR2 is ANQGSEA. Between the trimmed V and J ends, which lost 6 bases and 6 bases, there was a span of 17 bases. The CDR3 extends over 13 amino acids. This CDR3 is CSVRIQEADGYTF. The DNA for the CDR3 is TGCAGCGTACGGATACAGGAGGCAGATGGCTACACCTTC. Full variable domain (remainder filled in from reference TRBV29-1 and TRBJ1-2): SAVISQKPSRDICQRGTSLTIQCQVDSQVTMMFWYRQQPGQSLTLIATANQGSEATYESGFVIDKFPISRPNLTFSTLTVSNMSPEDSSIYLCSVRIQEADGYTFGSGTRLTVV.

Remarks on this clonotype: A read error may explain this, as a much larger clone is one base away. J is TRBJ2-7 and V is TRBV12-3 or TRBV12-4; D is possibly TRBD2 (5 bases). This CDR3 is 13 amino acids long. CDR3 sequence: CAGSFGDNYEQYF. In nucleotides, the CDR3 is TGTGCCGGCAGTTTCGGGGATAACTACGAGCAGTACTTC.

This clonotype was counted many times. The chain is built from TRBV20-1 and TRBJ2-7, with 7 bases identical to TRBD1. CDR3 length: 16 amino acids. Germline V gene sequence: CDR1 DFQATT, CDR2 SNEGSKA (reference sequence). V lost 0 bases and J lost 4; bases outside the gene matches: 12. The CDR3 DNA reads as TGCAGTGCTAGAGAAGCGCAGGGACAGTGGGGATACGAGCAGTACTTC. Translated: CSAREAQGQWGYEQYF.

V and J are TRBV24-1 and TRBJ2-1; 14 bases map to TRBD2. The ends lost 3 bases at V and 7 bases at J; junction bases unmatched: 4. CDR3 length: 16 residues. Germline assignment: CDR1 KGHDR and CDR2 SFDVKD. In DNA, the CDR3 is TGTGCCACCAGTGATGTTGGGACTAGCGGGAGAAATGAGCAGTTCTTC. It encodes CATSDVGTSGRNEQFF.

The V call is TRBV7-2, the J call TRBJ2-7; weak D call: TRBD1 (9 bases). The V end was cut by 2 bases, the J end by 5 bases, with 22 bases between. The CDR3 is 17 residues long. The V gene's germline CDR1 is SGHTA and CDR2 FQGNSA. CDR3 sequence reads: CASSLRGGGQGTHEQYF. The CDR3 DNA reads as TGTGCCAGCAGCTTACGGGGGGGAGGACAGGGGACCCACGAGCAGTACTTC.

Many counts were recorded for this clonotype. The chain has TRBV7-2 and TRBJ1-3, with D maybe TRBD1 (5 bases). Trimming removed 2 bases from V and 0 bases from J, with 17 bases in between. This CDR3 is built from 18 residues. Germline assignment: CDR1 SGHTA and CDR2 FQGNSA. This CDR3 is CASSLSFPGTASGNTIYF. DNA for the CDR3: TGTGCCAGCAGCTTATCTTTCCCCGGGACGGCCTCTGGAAACACCATATATTTT.

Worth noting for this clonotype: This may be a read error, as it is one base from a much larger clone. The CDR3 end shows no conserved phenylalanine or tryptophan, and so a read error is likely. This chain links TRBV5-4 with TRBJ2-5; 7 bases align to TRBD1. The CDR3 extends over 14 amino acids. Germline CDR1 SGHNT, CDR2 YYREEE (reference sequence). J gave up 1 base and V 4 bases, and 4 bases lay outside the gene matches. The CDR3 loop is CASSPQGLQETQYL. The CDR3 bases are TGTGCCAGCAGCCCACAGGGGCTCCAAGAGACCCAGTACCTC.

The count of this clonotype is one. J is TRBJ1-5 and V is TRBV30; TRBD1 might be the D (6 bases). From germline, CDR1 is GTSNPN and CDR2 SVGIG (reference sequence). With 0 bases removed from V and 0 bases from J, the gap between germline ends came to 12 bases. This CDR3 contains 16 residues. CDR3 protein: CAWSVRTANSNQPQHF. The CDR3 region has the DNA TGTGCCTGGAGTGTAAGGACAGCTAATAGCAATCAGCCCCAGCATTTT.

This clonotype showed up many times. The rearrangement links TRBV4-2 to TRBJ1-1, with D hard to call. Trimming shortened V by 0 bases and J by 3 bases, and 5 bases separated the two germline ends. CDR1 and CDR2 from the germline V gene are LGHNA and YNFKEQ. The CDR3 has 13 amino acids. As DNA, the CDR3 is TGTGCCAGCAGCCAAGATCAACACACTGAAGCTTTCTTT. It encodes CASSQDQHTEAFF.